Presented here are 12 T cell receptor beta chains from one specimen sequenced in a study of spatial heterogeneity in lung cancer. Study observations and caveats: The number of expanded tumor alpha and beta chains correlated with mutation number.

TCRdb reprocessed the 5' RACE reads with MiXCR, giving one entry per CDR3 protein. The sample includes about 11,000 distinct CDR3 sequences, 5.2% of them seen just once. Which antigens these TCRs recognize remains unknown. Specified time point: sample taken at primary tumor resection. This material consisted of lung tumor tissue, taken at surgery. The receptors were sampled from a male donor with early-stage non-small cell lung cancer.

This clonotype counts as large. With the library built for alpha chains, this beta chain is off target and its frequency is not meaningful. This chain joins TRBV6-2 or TRBV6-3 and TRBJ1-1; D uncertain. The CDR3 consists of 12 residues. V lost 6 bases, J lost 0 bases, and 5 bases lay in between. CDR1 and CDR2 from the germline V gene are MNHEY and SVGEGT. The CDR3 loop is CASSPMNTEAFF. DNA of the CDR3: TGTGCCAGCAGCCCGATGAACACTGAAGCTTTCTTT.

This clonotype was detected ten times or more. This beta chain is a stray read from a library made for alpha chains; its abundance is not meaningful. The chain joins TRBV7-3 to TRBJ2-3, with D possibly being TRBD2 (5 bases). Germline V gene lookup returns CDR1 SGHTA and CDR2 FQGTGA. This CDR3 region has 14 residues. V was shortened by 4 bases and J by 8 bases, with 16 bases between the two germline ends. The CDR3 protein is CASSSSGRGSTQYF. Written as DNA, the CDR3 is TGTGCCAGCAGCTCATCTGGGAGAGGGAGTACGCAGTATTTT.

As for this clonotype: This beta chain lies outside the target of a library built for alpha chains; its clone size means little. The V and J genes are TRBV5-1 and TRBJ2-7, with 9 bases matching TRBD2. V dropped 3 bases and J dropped 3; count of bases not matched to a gene: 4. Germline loops: CDR1 SGHRS, CDR2 YFSETQ. The CDR3 runs 14 residues. CDR3: CASSSGLANYEQYF. CDR3 sequence (DNA): TGCGCCAGCAGCTCTGGACTAGCGAACTACGAGCAGTACTTC.

This clonotype was seen ten or more times. This beta chain represents an off-target read in a library built for alpha chains; its size is of limited meaning. This chain connects TRBV10-3 to TRBJ2-5; TRBD2 matches at 7 bases. Trimming removed 5 bases from V and 1 base from J; junction bases left unmatched: 4. CDR3 length: 14 amino acids. Germline V gene sequence: CDR1 ENHRY, CDR2 SYGVKD. CDR3 nucleotide sequence: TGTGCCATCAGTTTCGGGGGGAGCCAAGAGACCCAGTACTTC. Residues: CAISFGGSQETQYF.

Ten or more counts support this clonotype. Because the library targeted alpha chains, this beta chain is an off-target read whose size means little. The chain combines TRBV5-4 with TRBJ1-1; TRBD1 aligns across 9 bases. Germline values: CDR1 SGHNT, CDR2 YYREEE (reference sequence). J lost 3 bases, V lost 5 bases, and 5 bases had no gene match. The CDR3 loop spans 14 amino acids. The CDR3 bases are TGTGCCAGCAGTTCCACAGGGGGCCACACTGAAGCTTTCTTT. Residues: CASSSTGGHTEAFF.

This clonotype occurred a few times. This beta chain represents an off-target read in a library built for alpha chains; its size is of limited meaning. The rearrangement uses TRBV6-6 and TRBJ1-3; D call uncertain. The V gene lost 0 bases and the J gene lost 0 bases, with 6 bases spanning the gap. The germline CDR1 and CDR2 sequences are MNHNY and SVGAGI (reference sequence). This CDR3 comprises 15 residues. CDR3 nucleotides: TGTGCCAGCAGTTACTCGCAATACTCTGGAAACACCATATATTTT. This translates into CASSYSQYSGNTIYF.

By share of the sample, this clonotype is medium-sized. Since it is a stray read in a library aimed at alpha chains, this beta chain has a size that is not meaningful. This chain joins TRBV2 and TRBJ1-1; D is undetermined. Germline V CDR1 and CDR2: SNHLY, FYNNEI. The V gene lost 7 bases and the J gene lost 3 bases, with 6 bases spanning the gap. The CDR3 loop spans 11 amino acids. DNA for the CDR3: TGTGCCAGCATGGTGGACACTGAAGCTTTCTTT. Translating gives CASMVDTEAFF. Together with reference TRBV2 and TRBJ1-1, the CDR3 gives the full variable domain: EPEVTQTPSHQVTQMGQEVILRCVPISNHLYFYWYRQILGQKVEFLVSFYNNEISEKSEIFDDQFSVERPDGSNFTLKIRSTKLEDSAMYFCASMVDTEAFFGQGTRLTVV.

This clonotype is labeled as medium-sized. For a library built for alpha chains, this beta chain is a stray read; little rests on its size. The V call is TRBV13, the J call TRBJ1-6; D unresolved. Germline CDR1 and CDR2: PRHDT and FYEKMQ (reference sequence). Trimming took off 2 bases at V and 8 bases at J, with 13 bases between the two ends. The CDR3 has 15 amino acids. The CDR3: CASSLRGGGDSPLHF. The CDR3 bases are TGTGCCAGCAGCTTACGGGGAGGAGGTGATTCACCCCTCCACTTT.

The sample holds many counts of this clonotype. This beta chain is a stray read from a library made for alpha chains; its abundance is not meaningful. The rearrangement uses TRBV12-3 or TRBV12-4 and TRBJ1-1; D not resolved. V lost 6 bases and J lost 2, with 10 bases in between. This CDR3 spans 13 amino acids. CDR3 sequence (DNA): TGTGCCAGCAGCCCTCCAGGTAACACTGAAGCTTTCTTT. This encodes CASSPPGNTEAFF.

This clonotype has a count of ten or more. For a library built for alpha chains, this beta chain is a stray read; little rests on its size. V is TRBV6-6 and J is TRBJ1-5, with no clear D. Per the germline V gene, CDR1 is MNHNY and CDR2 is SVGAGI (reference sequence). CDR3 length equals 13 residues. V was clipped by 2 bases and J by 6 bases, with 8 bases between them. The CDR3 sequence: CASSYDLSQPQHF. CDR3 bases: TGTGCCAGCAGTTACGACCTAAGTCAGCCCCAGCATTTT.

This clonotype was observed at least ten times. This beta chain lies outside the target of a library built for alpha chains; its clone size means little. V usage is TRBV24-1 and J usage is TRBJ2-1; TRBD1 or TRBD2 may be the D gene (6 bases each). There are 15 residues in the CDR3. The germline V gene has CDR1 KGHDR and CDR2 SFDVKD. The V and J ends lost 3 bases and 6 bases respectively, with 14 bases between them. Here the CDR3 DNA reads TGTGCCACCAGTGATGGAGGGCAGGGGATCAATGAGCAGTTCTTC. This sequence encodes CATSDGGQGINEQFF.

This clonotype was seen many times. Because this beta chain is a stray read in a library intended to capture alpha chains, its abundance should not be given much weight. The chain joins TRBV27 to TRBJ2-3; no firm D call. CDR3 length: 14 residues. Germline V lookup: CDR1 MNHEY, CDR2 SMNVEV (reference sequence). V lost 6 bases, J lost 2 bases, and 12 bases lay in between. CDR3 residues: CASRRRRDTDTQYF. For the CDR3, the DNA is TGTGCCAGCAGGCGGCGGCGCGACACAGATACGCAGTATTTT.